This note documents a single T cell receptor beta chain sequence. The antigen is not known. These data come from a study of Ad26.COV2.S vaccination and SARS-CoV-2 variants. Study-level background: Once or twice, 56 days apart, Ad26.COV2.S was delivered intramuscularly. Study-wide findings and caveats: Vaccine and placebo recipients had comparable breadth of non-spike TCRs. Substantial breadth was reported for post-vaccination spike-specific CD8+ and CD4+ T cells.

CDR1 MRHNA and CDR2 SNTAGT come from the germline V gene. The CDR3 has 16 residues. V lost 6 bases to trimming and J lost 4 bases, with 22 bases between them. Method: immunoSEQ multiplex PCR; TCRdb's copy keeps in-frame clones and lacks some. The sample shows roughly 350,000 clones, around 86% of them seen only once. Sample treatment: roughly 19 received Ad26.COV2.S at low or high dose, single or two shots; about 5 received placebo; per-sample allocation not given. Samples analyzed were those drawn on day 63 after the first vaccine or placebo injection. The source material was peripheral blood, sampled in a trial of Ad26.COV2.S vaccine versus placebo. The clonotype originates from a person between 18 and 59 years old who received the Ad26.COV2.S COVID-19 vaccine or a placebo. The chain is built from TRBV6-4 and TRBJ2-7; perhaps TRBD1 as D (7 bases). Here the CDR3 reads CASRELCGTARYEQYF. In DNA, the CDR3 is TGTGCCAGCAGGGAACTTTGCGGGACAGCCCGATACGAGCAGTACTTC.